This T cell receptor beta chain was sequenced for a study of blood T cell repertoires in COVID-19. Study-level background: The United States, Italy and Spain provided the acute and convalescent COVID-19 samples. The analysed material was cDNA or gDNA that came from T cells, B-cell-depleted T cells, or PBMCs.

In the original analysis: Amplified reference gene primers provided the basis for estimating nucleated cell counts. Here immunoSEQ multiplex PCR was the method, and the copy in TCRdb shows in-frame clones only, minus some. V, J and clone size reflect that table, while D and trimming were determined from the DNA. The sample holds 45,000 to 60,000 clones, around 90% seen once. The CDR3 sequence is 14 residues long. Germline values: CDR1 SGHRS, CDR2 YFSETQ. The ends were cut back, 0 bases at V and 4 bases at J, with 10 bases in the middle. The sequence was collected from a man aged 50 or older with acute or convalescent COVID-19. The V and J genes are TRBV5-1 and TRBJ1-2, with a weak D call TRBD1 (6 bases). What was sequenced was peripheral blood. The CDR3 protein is CASSLEDRTYGYTF. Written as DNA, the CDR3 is TGCGCCAGCAGCTTGGAAGACAGGACCTATGGCTACACCTTC.